The present TCR beta chain was sequenced within a study of T cell clones after liver transplantation. Study overall: Post-transplant blood was tracked for graft-donor-reactive T cell clones identified in a pre-transplant mixed lymphocyte reaction. Graft-donor-reactive sequences were compared with third-party-reactive TCRbeta sequences from pre-transplant mixed lymphocyte reactions.

This table comes from immunoSEQ multiplex PCR, and its TCRdb copy is limited to in-frame clones, with some not included. The profile shows about 15,000 clones, about 93% of them singletons. This receptor was obtained from a human donor who received a liver transplant. This material consisted of CD8+ T cells from blood, taken before liver transplant.

This chain's CDR3 is CASSLSPGTGNTEAFF. The CDR3 region has the DNA TGTGCCAGCAGTTTAAGTCCCGGGACAGGGAACACTGAAGCTTTCTTT. The V call is TRBV27, the J call TRBJ1-1; 8 bases fit TRBD1. J lost 1 base, V lost 2 bases, and 6 bases had no gene match. The CDR3 spans 16 residues. Germline assignment: CDR1 MNHEY and CDR2 SMNVEV (reference sequence).